The present T cell receptor beta chain was sequenced within a study of blood T cell repertoires in COVID-19. Turning to the study itself: Italy, Spain and the United States were the sources of the convalescent and acute COVID-19 samples. Sample material is recorded as cDNA or gDNA derived from T cells, B-cell-depleted T cells, or PBMCs.

Authors' methods: Amplification of reference gene primers provided the estimated nucleated cell counts. TCRdb's copy holds only in-frame clones and misses some; the assay was immunoSEQ multiplex PCR. V, J and clone size are those of that table, while D and trimming were read from the DNA. The data contain more than 20,000 clones, 89% of them singletons. The CDR3 spans 13 residues. The V gene's germline CDR1 is ENHRY and CDR2 SYGVKD. V was shortened by 3 bases and J by 2 bases, with 8 bases between the two germline ends. The genes are TRBV10-3 and TRBJ2-7; a weak D match, TRBD2 (5 bases). The TCR originated in a human donor with active COVID-19. The donor label of this sample is uncertain. Sequences were obtained from peripheral blood. In nucleotides, the CDR3 is TGTGCCATCAGTGATGGGAGCCCCTACGAGCAGTACTTC. Amino acid sequence: CAISDGSPYEQYF.